These 29 T cell receptor beta chains originate from one sample sequenced in a study of cytomegalovirus exposure and HLA in healthy donors. PCR used 60 Vbeta primers and 13 Jbeta primers. Clones were read by immunoSEQ multiplex PCR, and TCRdb kept only the in-frame ones, dropping some. The repertoire holds 200,000 or so clones, with over 70% as singletons. Sequences were obtained from PBMCs. The source of these receptors is a man over 45 in good health and CMV-seronegative.

A single count supports this clone. CDR3 nucleotides: TGCGCCAGCAGCCAACATCAGGGGCCCAACACTGAAGCTTTCTTT. It encodes CASSQHQGPNTEAFF. The chain is built from TRBV4-3 and TRBJ1-1; D may be TRBD1 (6 bases). Germline V gene lookup returns CDR1 LGHNA and CDR2 YSLEER. Trimming shortened V by 2 bases and J by 2 bases, and 12 bases separated the two germline ends. CDR3 length: 15 residues.

The table lists this clone with a few counts. This chain joins TRBV6-5 and TRBJ1-4; no firm D call. This CDR3 is built from 13 residues. The V end was cut by 7 bases, the J end by 8 bases, with 14 bases between. Germline CDR1 MNHEY, CDR2 SVGAGI. The CDR3 reads CASNEVFEEKLFF. The CDR3 DNA is TGTGCCAGCAATGAAGTGTTTGAGGAAAAACTGTTTTTT.

The table lists this clone with a few counts. V usage is TRBV27 and J usage is TRBJ1-1; D is perhaps TRBD1 (6 bases). This CDR3 contains 14 residues. Per germline, CDR1 MNHEY and CDR2 SMNVEV (reference sequence). Trimming shortened V by 3 bases and J by 0 bases, and 8 bases separated the two germline ends. The CDR3 reads CASSLRGMNTEAFF. The DNA for the CDR3 is TGTGCCAGCAGTTTGAGGGGGATGAACACTGAAGCTTTCTTT.

This chain links TRBV6-5 with TRBJ1-2; D is possibly TRBD1 (5 bases). The CDR3 loop spans 12 amino acids. Trimming stripped 6 bases from V and 7 bases from J, with 12 bases between. Germline CDR1 is MNHEY and CDR2 is SVGAGI. The chain's CDR3 is CASRTQGGGYTF. The CDR3 coding sequence is TGTGCCAGCAGAACGCAGGGAGGTGGCTACACCTTC.

The chain combines TRBV19 with TRBJ2-1; no reliable D call. V lost 5 bases and J 7 bases, leaving 12 bases between the germline ends. The CDR3 runs 13 residues. Germline V gene data show CDR1 as LNHDA and CDR2 as SQIVND (reference sequence). Here the CDR3 DNA reads TGTGCCAGTAGTTCTAGGTGGCGGAATGAGCAGTTCTTC. It codes for CASSSRWRNEQFF.

For this clone: The sample contains more than one DNA sequence encoding this CDR3. In DNA form, the CDR3 reads TGTGCCAGTAGTATAGGTCAGGGGGGGAACACTGAAGCTTTCTTT. Translation: CASSIGQGGNTEAFF. The rearrangement joins TRBV19 to TRBJ1-1, with TRBD1 matching 7 bases. The CDR3 spans 15 residues. Germline V gives CDR1 LNHDA, CDR2 SQIVND (reference sequence). The junction had 3 bases not matched to a gene; V was cut back by 1 base and J by 1 base.

The chain joins TRBV19 to TRBJ1-2; 7 bases are shared with TRBD1. J gave up 4 bases and V 5 bases, and 13 bases lay outside the gene matches. The CDR3 contains 16 residues. Germline CDR1 LNHDA, CDR2 SQIVND (reference sequence). CDR3 nucleotides: TGTGCCAGTAGTGGGATAGACGACAGGGATGCCTATGGCTACACCTTC. This gives the protein CASSGIDDRDAYGYTF. Drawing the rest from reference TRBV19 and TRBJ1-2, the complete variable domain is DGGITQSPKYLFRKEGQNVTLSCEQNLNHDAMYWYRQDPGQGLRLIYYSQIVNDFQKGDIAEGYSVSREKKESFPLTVTSAQKNPTAFYLCASSGIDDRDAYGYTFGSGTRLTVV.

The rearrangement joins TRBV5-6 to TRBJ1-5, with 9 bases fitting TRBD1. CDR1 is SGHDT and CDR2 is YYEEEE in the germline V gene. This CDR3 comprises 18 residues. Germline trimming cut 5 bases from V and 2 bases from J; bases unmatched to any gene: 14. The CDR3 protein is CASRFRDRASRGNQPQHF. The CDR3 bases are TGTGCCAGCAGATTCCGGGACAGGGCAAGTCGGGGCAATCAGCCCCAGCATTTT.

About this clone itself: At one end, the junction sequence differs from germline, possibly due to a read error. The chain joins TRBV7-9 to TRBJ2-7; D may be TRBD2 (5 bases). CDR3 length: 14 amino acids. Germline values: CDR1 SEHNR, CDR2 FQNEAQ (reference sequence). This CDR3 reads CSSSLVEAVHEQYF. In nucleotides, the CDR3 is TGTTCCAGCAGCTTAGTGGAGGCGGTCCACGAGCAGTACTTC.

The genes are TRBV18 and TRBJ1-2; D may be TRBD1 (5 bases). This CDR3 has 14 residues. Germline V gene data show CDR1 as KGHSH and CDR2 as LQKENI. Trimming took off 2 bases at V and 0 bases at J, with 7 bases between the two ends. The CDR3 sequence: CASSPDRSNYGYTF. As DNA, the CDR3 is TGTGCCAGCTCACCAGACAGATCTAACTATGGCTACACCTTC.

The chain is built from TRBV30 and TRBJ1-4; unclear D gene. V was clipped by 4 bases and J by 7 bases, with 7 bases between them. The germline gives CDR1 GTSNPN, CDR2 SVGIG (reference sequence). CDR3 length equals 11 residues. The CDR3 nucleotides are TGTGCCTGGAAACTAGGTGAAAAACTGTTTTTT. Protein product: CAWKLGEKLFF.

This chain connects TRBV7-2 to TRBJ2-1, with D possibly matching TRBD1 (6 bases). CDR3 size: 13 residues. Germline assignment: CDR1 SGHTA and CDR2 FQGNSA. Trimming removed 2 bases from V and 4 bases from J, with 6 bases in between. This CDR3 is CASSLRGYNEQFF. DNA of the CDR3: TGTGCCAGCAGCTTAAGGGGGTACAATGAGCAGTTCTTC. Using reference TRBV7-2 and TRBJ2-1 for the parts outside the CDR3, the full variable domain is GAGVSQSPSNKVTEKGKDVELRCDPISGHTALYWYRQSLGQGLEFLIYFQGNSAPDKSGLPSDRFSAERTGGSVSTLTIQRTQQEDSAVYLCASSLRGYNEQFFGPGTRLTVL.

The V gene is TRBV7-9, the J gene TRBJ1-1; 9 bases match TRBD1. This CDR3 has 18 residues. With 3 bases clipped from V and 0 bases from J, the junction kept 11 bases outside the gene matches. Germline V gene data show CDR1 as SEHNR and CDR2 as FQNEAQ (reference sequence). CDR3 DNA: TGTGCCAGCAGCTTGGGGCTGGGACAGGGAAACATGAACACTGAAGCTTTCTTT. Protein: CASSLGLGQGNMNTEAFF.

The V and J genes are TRBV5-1 and TRBJ2-3, with 15 bases identical to TRBD2. CDR3 size: 15 residues. Unmatched junction bases numbered 4, after V lost 7 bases and J lost 4 bases. Germline V lookup: CDR1 SGHRS, CDR2 YFSETQ. CDR3 amino acids: CASARTSGGADTQYF. CDR3 bases: TGCGCCAGCGCTAGGACTAGCGGGGGGGCAGATACGCAGTATTTT. The whole variable domain, filled in from reference TRBV5-1 and TRBJ2-3, reads KAGVTQTPRYLIKTRGQQVTLSCSPISGHRSVSWYQQTPGQGLQFLFEYFSETQRNKGNFPGRFSGRQFSNSRSEMNVSTLELGDSALYLCASARTSGGADTQYFGPGTRLTVL.

This chain connects TRBV7-7 to TRBJ2-3; TRBD2 matches 7 bases. Germline CDR1 SSHAT, CDR2 FNYEAQ (reference sequence). V shed 5 bases, J shed 4 bases, and the junction held 6 bases outside the gene matches. CDR3 length equals 14 residues. CDR3: CASSQSRGADTQYF. The CDR3 DNA follows: TGTGCCAGCAGCCAGTCCCGGGGGGCAGATACGCAGTATTTT.

The chain recombines TRBV5-5 with TRBJ1-1; possible D gene TRBD1, 5 bases. Deletions cut 5 bases from V and 4 bases from J, with 9 bases between. This CDR3 comprises 12 residues. The germline V gene encodes CDR1 SGHKS and CDR2 YYEKEE (reference sequence). The CDR3 reads CASSRGFTEAFF. CDR3 in DNA: TGTGCCAGCAGTCGGGGGTTCACTGAAGCTTTCTTT.

The genes are TRBV25-1 and TRBJ2-7; 9 nucleotides match TRBD2. V gave up 8 bases and J gave up 0 bases; unmatched junction bases: 2. CDR1 is MGHDK, CDR2 SYGVNS, per germline. The CDR3 is made up of 13 amino acids. As DNA, the CDR3 is TGTGCCAGCGCTAGCGGGGACTCCTACGAGCAGTACTTC. Translated, it gives CASASGDSYEQYF.

This clone was recorded only once. Germline is not matched at one junction end, which may reflect a read error. The gene calls are TRBV7-9 and TRBJ1-5, with 7 bases matching TRBD1. Germline loops: CDR1 SEHNR, CDR2 FQNEAQ (reference sequence). The CDR3 sequence is 12 residues long. The CDR3 coding sequence is TGTTCCAGCAGCTTAGGGGACAGGCCCCAGCATTTT. As protein: CSSSLGDRPQHF.

J is TRBJ1-2 and V is TRBV7-9; D may be TRBD1 (6 bases). The germline V and J ends were trimmed by 5 bases and 7 bases, with 8 bases remaining between them. The germline V gene has CDR1 SEHNR and CDR2 FQNEAQ (reference sequence). The length of the CDR3 is 11 residues. This CDR3 is CASSNRAGYTF. In DNA, the CDR3 is TGTGCCAGCAGCAACAGGGCTGGCTACACCTTC.

V usage is TRBV19 and J usage is TRBJ2-3, with D perhaps TRBD2 (6 bases). V lost 3 bases and J 7 bases, leaving 17 bases between the germline ends. Germline CDR1 LNHDA, CDR2 SQIVND (reference sequence). This CDR3 region has 15 residues. CDR3 nucleotides: TGTGCCAGTAGTATTGGATCCGGCGGGGAGAATACGCAGTATTTT. Protein: CASSIGSGGENTQYF.

The rearrangement uses TRBV7-8 and TRBJ2-7; a weak D match, TRBD1 (6 bases). V was trimmed by 6 bases and J by 5 bases, leaving 8 bases between them. This CDR3 is built from 11 residues. CDR1 and CDR2 (germline): SGHVS, FQNEAQ. CDR3 in amino acids: CASRGANEQYF. The CDR3 DNA sequence: TGTGCCAGCAGGGGGGCCAACGAGCAGTACTTC.

The chain recombines TRBV27 with TRBJ2-1; TRBD2 aligns across 10 bases. The CDR3 length is 15 residues. The V gene's germline CDR1 is MNHEY and CDR2 SMNVEV (reference sequence). J was trimmed by 4 bases and V by 5 bases; bases with no gene match: 5. CDR3 loop: CASSSGGASYNEQFF. CDR3 nucleotide sequence: TGTGCCAGCAGTAGCGGGGGGGCCTCGTACAATGAGCAGTTCTTC.

The rearrangement uses TRBV11-2 and TRBJ1-2; 9 nucleotides agree with TRBD1. The junction had 6 bases not matched to a gene; V was cut back by 1 base and J by 6 bases. The CDR3 spans 15 residues. Germline V gene lookup returns CDR1 SGHAT and CDR2 FQNNGV. The chain's CDR3 is CASSLGWRDRDGYTF. The CDR3 DNA reads TGTGCCAGCAGCTTAGGATGGAGGGACAGGGATGGCTACACCTTC.

The chain combines TRBV27 with TRBJ1-4; TRBD1 agrees at 7 bases. This CDR3 has 16 amino acids. The V gene's germline CDR1 is MNHEY and CDR2 SMNVEV (reference sequence). The trim removed 5 bases at V and 0 bases at J, leaving 6 bases unmatched. DNA for the CDR3: TGTGCCAGCAGTACCGACAGGGCTTCAACTAATGAAAAACTGTTTTTT. Its translation is CASSTDRASTNEKLFF.

The gene calls are TRBV6-1 and TRBJ1-2; 10 bases align to TRBD1. V shed 4 bases and J 6 bases; nucleotides not matched to a gene: 11. The CDR3 covers 16 residues. The germline V gene has CDR1 MNHNS and CDR2 SASEGT. CDR3 loop: CASSVNSDRGKDGYTF. CDR3 sequence (DNA): TGTGCCAGCAGTGTAAACTCGGACAGGGGGAAGGATGGCTACACCTTC.

V gene TRBV7-9 combines with J gene TRBJ1-1; tentative D call: TRBD1 (6 bases). Germline CDR1 is SEHNR and CDR2 is FQNEAQ (reference sequence). The V gene lost 4 bases and the J gene lost 1 base, with 10 bases spanning the gap. The CDR3 consists of 14 residues. The CDR3 nucleotides are TGTGCCAGCAGCTCTGGACAGCAGAACACTGAAGCTTTCTTT. It yields the protein CASSSGQQNTEAFF.

This clone was found once. The junction departs from germline at one end; a sequencing error may be responsible. CDR3 nucleotides: TGTGCCACCAGTAGAGGAGGGACAGGGGACTACGAGCAGTACTTC. It codes for CATSRGGTGDYEQYF. J is TRBJ2-7 and V is TRBV15, with 10 nucleotides matching TRBD1. The CDR3 is 15 amino acids. Germline V gene data show CDR1 as LNHNV and CDR2 as YYDKDF (reference sequence). The whole variable domain, remainder taken from reference TRBV15 and TRBJ2-7, is DAMVIQNPRYQVTQFGKPVTLSCSQTLNHNVMYWYQQKSSQAPKLLFHYYDKDFNNEADTPDNFQSRRPNTSFCFLDIRSPGLGDTAMYLCATSRGGTGDYEQYFGPGTRLTVT.

V and J are TRBV7-4 and TRBJ1-5, with 9 bases that match TRBD1. Trimming removed 4 bases from V and 0 bases from J; junction bases left unmatched: 10. Germline CDR1 and CDR2: SGHVT and SQSDAQ. The CDR3 contains 18 residues. The CDR3 nucleotides read TGTGCCAGCAGCTCAACGGGACAGGGCCGATATAGCAATCAGCCCCAGCATTTT. Amino acid sequence: CASSSTGQGRYSNQPQHF.

The V and J genes are TRBV29-1 and TRBJ1-1; 7 bases match TRBD1. V lost 3 bases and J lost 11; bases outside the gene matches: 9. Germline assignment: CDR1 SQVTM and CDR2 ANQGSEA. CDR3 length: 12 residues. The CDR3 region has the DNA TGCAGCGTTGATAGGGACAGACCAGAGGCTTTCTTT. This encodes CSVDRDRPEAFF.